The 22 T cell receptor beta chains listed next were all sequenced from one sample in a study of T-cell reconstitution after alpha-beta-depleted transplantation in children. The library targeted TCRbeta and was prepared with unique molecular identifiers. MiXCR was run by TCRdb on the PCR reads, yielding one entry per CDR3 protein. The profile shows a few hundred thousand distinct CDR3 sequences, 27% of them singletons. Sequencing used PBMCs, obtained before TCRalphabeta/CD19-depleted stem cell transplant. The source of these receptors is a boy under two years old with Wiskott-Aldrich syndrome, due to receive a stem cell transplant.

The chain uses TRBV28 and TRBJ2-7; 10 nucleotides align to TRBD2. The CDR3 spans 19 residues. The V gene's germline CDR1 is MDHEN and CDR2 SYDVKM. The trim removed 1 base at V and 7 bases at J, leaving 19 bases unmatched. For the CDR3, the DNA is TGTGCCAGCAGTTTATCCAGCGGGAGGGCCCGAGGGCCCTCGGGTGAGCAGTACTTC. Translated: CASSLSSGRARGPSGEQYF.

V gene TRBV7-2 combines with J gene TRBJ2-7; a possible D gene is TRBD2 (6 bases). Germline lookup yields CDR1 SGHTA and CDR2 FQGNSA. The CDR3 runs to 15 residues. The V end was cut by 2 bases, the J end by 4 bases, with 15 bases between. CDR3: CASSLQVGSTYEQYF. The CDR3 region has the DNA TGTGCCAGCAGCTTACAGGTCGGGAGTACGTACGAGCAGTACTTC.

The V gene is TRBV12-3 or TRBV12-4, the J gene TRBJ2-1; 7 bases are a match to TRBD1. There are 15 residues in the CDR3. J gave up 2 bases and V 6 bases, and 7 bases lay outside the gene matches. This CDR3 is CASSRRTGAYNEQFF. The CDR3 DNA reads as TGTGCCAGCAGCAGAAGGACAGGAGCCTACAATGAGCAGTTCTTC.

This clonotype occurred a few times. The chain combines TRBV12-3 or TRBV12-4 with TRBJ2-4; 10 nucleotides match TRBD2. V lost 6 bases, J lost 6 bases, and 5 bases stayed unmatched. CDR3 length equals 14 residues. CDR3 in DNA: TGTGCCAGCAGCCGTCGGACTAGCGGAAACATTCAGTACTTC. It codes for CASSRRTSGNIQYF.

CDR3 DNA sequence: TGCGCCAGCAGCTTGATGGGCAAGAACCATGAAAAACTGTTTTTT. Its translation: CASSLMGKNHEKLFF. The V call is TRBV5-1, the J call TRBJ1-4; D unresolved. The CDR3 runs to 15 residues. V lost 1 base and J 6 bases, leaving 13 bases between the germline ends. Germline V gene data show CDR1 as SGHRS and CDR2 as YFSETQ.

The chain uses TRBV20-1 and TRBJ2-5; 8 bases map to TRBD1. The germline CDR1 and CDR2 sequences are DFQATT and SNEGSKA (reference sequence). CDR3 length equals 16 residues. Germline trimming cut 1 base from V and 5 bases from J; bases unmatched to any gene: 12. This CDR3 reads CSARARDQGAQETQYF. In nucleotides, the CDR3 is TGCAGTGCTAGAGCCCGGGACCAGGGGGCGCAGGAGACCCAGTACTTC.

This clonotype has more than one count but fewer than ten. The chain couples TRBV7-2 to TRBJ2-3; no firm D call. V lost 2 bases and J 2 bases, leaving 8 bases between the germline ends. Germline V lookup: CDR1 SGHTA, CDR2 FQGNSA. The CDR3 consists of 14 residues. In DNA form, the CDR3 reads TGTGCCAGCAGCTTAAGCTGGTCCACAGATACGCAGTATTTT. Amino acids: CASSLSWSTDTQYF.

The chain combines TRBV12-3 or TRBV12-4 with TRBJ2-6; no firm D call. V lost 1 base, J lost 0 bases, and 4 bases lay in between. The CDR3 loop spans 15 amino acids. The CDR3 loop is CASSLVLSGANVLTF. The CDR3 DNA reads as TGTGCCAGCAGTTTAGTCCTCTCTGGGGCCAACGTCCTGACTTTC.

This clonotype occurred a few times. This chain joins TRBV20-1 and TRBJ2-3; TRBD2 matches 8 bases. The germline gives CDR1 DFQATT, CDR2 SNEGSKA (reference sequence). V was clipped by 0 bases and J by 1 base; unmatched bases: 3. The length of the CDR3 is 15 residues. The CDR3 DNA is TGCAGTGCTAGAGATCTCGGGAGGGGCACAGATACGCAGTATTTT. Protein product: CSARDLGRGTDTQYF.

This clonotype was counted between two and nine times. Here the CDR3 DNA reads TGTGCCAGCAGTCCCGGCGTGGGCATTACTCCCTACAATGAGCAGTTCTTC. Protein: CASSPGVGITPYNEQFF. The chain employs TRBV12-3 or TRBV12-4 and TRBJ2-1; D is undetermined. V was trimmed by 5 bases and J by 2 bases, leaving 19 bases between them. The CDR3 sequence is 17 residues long.

This clonotype was picked up a small number of times. The chain combines TRBV5-1 with TRBJ2-1; D is unresolved. The germline CDR1 and CDR2 sequences are SGHRS and YFSETQ. The CDR3 runs 15 residues. Between the trimmed V and J ends, which lost 4 bases and 0 bases, there was a span of 11 bases. CDR3 loop: CASSLQSSSYNEQFF. In DNA, the CDR3 is TGCGCCAGCAGCCTACAGTCGAGCTCCTACAATGAGCAGTTCTTC. Drawing the rest from reference TRBV5-1 and TRBJ2-1, the complete variable domain is KAGVTQTPRYLIKTRGQQVTLSCSPISGHRSVSWYQQTPGQGLQFLFEYFSETQRNKGNFPGRFSGRQFSNSRSEMNVSTLELGDSALYLCASSLQSSSYNEQFFGPGTRLTVL.

The V and J genes are TRBV15 and TRBJ2-3; D is ambiguous. The CDR3 runs to 15 residues. V was shortened by 4 bases and J by 4 bases, with 15 bases between the two germline ends. From germline, CDR1 is LNHNV and CDR2 YYDKDF (reference sequence). This CDR3 reads CATSTLRAAPDTQYF. The CDR3 region has the DNA TGTGCCACCAGCACCCTAAGGGCAGCCCCAGATACGCAGTATTTT.

This sequence joins TRBV5-1 and TRBJ2-7; perhaps TRBD1 as D (5 bases). The CDR3 covers 16 residues. The germline V gene has CDR1 SGHRS and CDR2 YFSETQ. The V end lost 0 bases, the J end lost 5 bases, and 18 bases lay between the germline ends. CDR3 residues: CASSLAPEQGQHEQYF. Here the CDR3 DNA reads TGCGCCAGCAGCTTGGCCCCTGAGCAGGGCCAACACGAGCAGTACTTC.

This clonotype has more than one count but fewer than ten. This chain joins TRBV2 and TRBJ1-2; 7 positions match TRBD1. Looked up from germline, CDR1 is SNHLY and CDR2 is FYNNEI. V shed 4 bases, J shed 7 bases, and the junction held 3 bases outside the gene matches. The CDR3 is made up of 12 amino acids. The CDR3 nucleotides are TGTGCCAGCAGTGCGACAGGGTCTGGCTACACCTTC. Translated: CASSATGSGYTF. Using reference TRBV2 and TRBJ1-2 for the parts outside the CDR3, the full variable domain is EPEVTQTPSHQVTQMGQEVILRCVPISNHLYFYWYRQILGQKVEFLVSFYNNEISEKSEIFDDQFSVERPDGSNFTLKIRSTKLEDSAMYFCASSATGSGYTFGSGTRLTVV.

The J gene is TRBJ2-3, the V gene TRBV5-1; 14 positions match TRBD2. The germline gives CDR1 SGHRS, CDR2 YFSETQ. The CDR3 covers 18 residues. V gave up 4 bases and J gave up 4 bases; unmatched junction bases: 11. The CDR3 nucleotides are TGCGCCAGCAGCATCCAGAAGGGACTAGCGGGAGTCCCAGATACGCAGTATTTT. This gives the protein CASSIQKGLAGVPDTQYF.

CDR3 sequence (DNA): TGTGCCAGCAGTTCATCTCGGGTATGGAACTACAATGAGCAGTTCTTC. It encodes CASSSSRVWNYNEQFF. The rearrangement joins TRBV6-5 to TRBJ2-1; unclear D gene. This CDR3 is 16 amino acids long. Germline V gene lookup returns CDR1 MNHEY and CDR2 SVGAGI. Trimming left V 4 bases short and J 3 bases short, with 16 bases between.

The V gene is TRBV29-1, the J gene TRBJ2-7; D perhaps matches TRBD1 (5 bases). Germline V gene data show CDR1 as SQVTM and CDR2 as ANQGSEA. The V end was cut by 4 bases, the J end by 2 bases, with 9 bases between. The CDR3 contains 12 residues. CDR3 in amino acids: CSVGWGTYEQYF. DNA for the CDR3: TGCAGCGTTGGCTGGGGCACCTACGAGCAGTACTTC.

This clonotype was observed a handful of times. The chain combines TRBV10-3 with TRBJ1-3; D gene uncertain. The germline V and J ends were trimmed by 10 bases and 0 bases, with 10 bases remaining between them. Germline values: CDR1 ENHRY, CDR2 SYGVKD. The CDR3 extends over 13 amino acids. Here the CDR3 reads CASRPDSGNTIYF. CDR3 DNA: TGTGCCAGTAGACCGGACTCTGGAAACACCATATATTTT.

CDR3 nucleotides: TGCAGTGCTAGAGTAGGCGAAAAACTGTTTTTT. Its translation is CSARVGEKLFF. V usage is TRBV20-1 and J usage is TRBJ1-4; D ambiguous. The CDR3 sequence is 11 residues long. The germline V gene has CDR1 DFQATT and CDR2 SNEGSKA (reference sequence). V dropped 1 base and J dropped 8 bases, with 5 bases sitting between them.

This clonotype was counted between two and nine times. The chain combines TRBV5-1 with TRBJ2-1; 9 positions match TRBD2. V lost 5 bases to trimming and J lost 5 bases; unmatched junction nucleotides: 20. Germline lookup yields CDR1 SGHRS and CDR2 YFSETQ. This CDR3 comprises 19 residues. CDR3 coding DNA: TGCGCCAGCAGTCCAAAAGATCTGTTAGCGGGAGTCTGGGACAATGAGCAGTTCTTC. Its translation is CASSPKDLLAGVWDNEQFF. Full variable domain (outside the CDR3, taken from reference TRBV5-1 and TRBJ2-1): KAGVTQTPRYLIKTRGQQVTLSCSPISGHRSVSWYQQTPGQGLQFLFEYFSETQRNKGNFPGRFSGRQFSNSRSEMNVSTLELGDSALYLCASSPKDLLAGVWDNEQFFGPGTRLTVL.

The V gene is TRBV15, the J gene TRBJ2-7, with D unclear. The V gene lost 0 bases and the J gene lost 3 bases, with 6 bases spanning the gap. Germline loops: CDR1 LNHNV, CDR2 YYDKDF (reference sequence). The CDR3 is 13 amino acids. CDR3 DNA sequence: TGTGCCACCAGCAGAGAAGGCCTCTACGAGCAGTACTTC. Its protein product is CATSREGLYEQYF.

This clonotype was seen a few times. The gene calls are TRBV7-2 and TRBJ2-1; a weak D match, TRBD2 (6 bases). V lost 5 bases, J lost 7 bases, and 18 bases lay in between. Germline assignment: CDR1 SGHTA and CDR2 FQGNSA. This CDR3 has 15 amino acids. The CDR3 is CASSHKGAGGNEQFF. In nucleotides, the CDR3 is TGTGCCAGCAGCCACAAGGGAGCGGGCGGGAATGAGCAGTTCTTC.